Sequencing of this T cell receptor beta chain was carried out in a study of T cell responses to AZD1222 COVID-19 vaccine. Study-wide results and limits: Researchers took repertoire samples only after the peak T cell response had come. White British ancestry dominated among donors, who included more females, and clonal diversity was possibly underestimated.

Data came from immunoSEQ multiplex PCR; TCRdb stores just in-frame clones and leaves some out. In the table there are about 170,000 clones, 85% to 90% of which are singletons. Note on this clone: Its antigen is not identified.

The clonotype was recovered from an adult who received the MenACWY meningococcal vaccine as a control. Sequencing was performed on peripheral blood, taken 28 days after the second dose of the MenACWY control vaccine.

This chain's CDR3 is CASGHIQGPYNEQFF. The CDR3 DNA reads as TGCGCCAGCGGTCACATACAGGGACCCTACAATGAGCAGTTCTTC. This chain links TRBV4-3 with TRBJ2-1; D may be TRBD1 (6 bases). The germline V gene encodes CDR1 LGHNA and CDR2 YSLEER. Between the trimmed V and J ends, which lost 8 bases and 2 bases, there was a span of 16 bases. The CDR3 consists of 15 residues.